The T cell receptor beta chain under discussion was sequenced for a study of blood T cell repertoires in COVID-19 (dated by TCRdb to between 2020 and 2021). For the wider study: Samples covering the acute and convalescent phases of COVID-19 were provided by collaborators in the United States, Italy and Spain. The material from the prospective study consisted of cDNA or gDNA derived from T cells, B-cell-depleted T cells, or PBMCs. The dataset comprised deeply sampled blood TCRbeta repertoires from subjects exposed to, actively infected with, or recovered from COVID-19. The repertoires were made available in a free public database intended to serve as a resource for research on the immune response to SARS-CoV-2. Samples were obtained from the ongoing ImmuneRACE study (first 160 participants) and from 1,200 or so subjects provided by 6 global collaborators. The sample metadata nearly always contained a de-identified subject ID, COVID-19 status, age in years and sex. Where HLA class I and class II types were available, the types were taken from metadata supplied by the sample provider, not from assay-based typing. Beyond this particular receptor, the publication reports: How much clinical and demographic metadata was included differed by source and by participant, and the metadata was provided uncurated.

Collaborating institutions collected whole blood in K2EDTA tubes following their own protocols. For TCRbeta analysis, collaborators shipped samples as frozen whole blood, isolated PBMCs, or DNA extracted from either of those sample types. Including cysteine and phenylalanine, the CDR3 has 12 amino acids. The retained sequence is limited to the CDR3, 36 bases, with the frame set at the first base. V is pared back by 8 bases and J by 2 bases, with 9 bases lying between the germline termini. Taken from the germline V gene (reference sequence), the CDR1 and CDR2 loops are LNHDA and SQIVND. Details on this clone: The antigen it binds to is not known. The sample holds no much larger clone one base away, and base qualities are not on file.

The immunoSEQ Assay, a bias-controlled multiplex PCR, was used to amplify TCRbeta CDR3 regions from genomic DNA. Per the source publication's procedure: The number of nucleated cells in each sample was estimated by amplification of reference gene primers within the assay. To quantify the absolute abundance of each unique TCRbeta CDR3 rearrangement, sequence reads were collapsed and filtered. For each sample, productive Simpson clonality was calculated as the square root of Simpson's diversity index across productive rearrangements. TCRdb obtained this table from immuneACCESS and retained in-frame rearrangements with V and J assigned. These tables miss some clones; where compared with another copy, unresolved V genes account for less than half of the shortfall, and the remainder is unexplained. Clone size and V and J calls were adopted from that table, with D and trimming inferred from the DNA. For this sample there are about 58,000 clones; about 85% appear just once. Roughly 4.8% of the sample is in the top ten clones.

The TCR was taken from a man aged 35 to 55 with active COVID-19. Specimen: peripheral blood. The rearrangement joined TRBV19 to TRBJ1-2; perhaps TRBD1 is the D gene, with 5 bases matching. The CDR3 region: CASQGGNYGYTF. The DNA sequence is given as TGTGCCAGTCAGGGCGGAAACTATGGCTACACCTTC.